Sequencing of this TCR beta chain was carried out in a study of T-cell memory formation after mild COVID-19. V lost 10 bases and J lost 4; bases outside the gene matches: 4. The CDR3 is 13 amino acids. MiXCR, run by TCRdb on the 5' RACE reads, gives a single entry per CDR3 protein. The table records approximately 500,000 distinct CDR3 sequences, nearly 25% of them present only once. This clonotype was recorded a few times. The sample consisted of PBMCs or a T cell subset sorted from them (not recorded which). The chain carries TRBV12-3 or TRBV12-4 and TRBJ2-5; 12 nucleotides match TRBD1. The receptor was derived from an adult woman who had mild COVID-19 (a few samples of this study predate the infection). Cell type and time point are not known. The CDR3 loop reads CATGQGARETQYF. CDR3 sequence (DNA): TGTGCCACGGGACAGGGGGCGCGAGAGACCCAGTACTTC.